This TCR beta chain stems from a study of OX40 agonist ivuxolimab in advanced cancers. About the research overall: The study treated patients with ivuxolimab, an agonistic anti-OX40 (CD134) antibody.

This CDR3 is 15 amino acids long. Germline values: CDR1 SGHRS, CDR2 YFSETQ. The V segment lost 1 base and the J segment 8 bases; nucleotides outside the gene matches: 8. Some clones are missing from TCRdb's copy, which holds only in-frame ones; the method was immunoSEQ multiplex PCR. Here the sample spans approximately 70,000 clones, about 86% being singletons. The chain joins TRBV5-1 to TRBJ2-1; 8 nucleotides match TRBD1. This clonotype was sampled from an adult with an advanced solid tumor such as melanoma, head and neck, liver or kidney cancer. The sample consisted of CD4+ or CD8+ T cells sorted from blood, taken in a trial of the OX40 agonist ivuxolimab. The CDR3 region has the DNA TGCGCCAGCAGCTTGTTTGGGGACAGGCTTGATGAGCAGTTCTTC. It specifies CASSLFGDRLDEQFF. Full variable domain (rest looked up from reference TRBV5-1 and TRBJ2-1): KAGVTQTPRYLIKTRGQQVTLSCSPISGHRSVSWYQQTPGQGLQFLFEYFSETQRNKGNFPGRFSGRQFSNSRSEMNVSTLELGDSALYLCASSLFGDRLDEQFFGPGTRLTVL.